This T cell receptor (beta chain) derives from a study of T-cell reconstitution after alpha-beta-depleted transplantation in children. Study results and caveats: Several hundred expanded graft clones reportedly gave rise to the alpha-beta T cells present about two months after transplant. It was newly produced T cells that mostly accounted for T-cell counts and diversity one year after transplant.

The authors prepared the TCRbeta library with unique molecular identifiers. TCRdb redid the calling of the PCR reads with MiXCR, one entry per CDR3 protein. The repertoire holds hundreds of thousands of distinct CDR3 sequences, with around 13% as singletons. The CDR3 loop spans 12 amino acids. The germline CDR1 and CDR2 sequences are LNHDA and SQIVND (reference sequence). Trimming cost V 6 bases and J 8 bases, with 13 bases left between them. This clonotype turned up a few times. Its antigen remains unidentified. The chain recombines TRBV19 with TRBJ1-1, with a weak D call TRBD1 (6 bases). Material: PBMCs, obtained before TCRalphabeta/CD19-depleted stem cell transplant. The origin of this receptor is a girl aged 2 to 10 with congenital amegakaryocytic thrombocytopenia, due to receive a stem cell transplant. The CDR3 DNA reads as TGTGCCAGTAGACAAACAGGGCCAGAAGCTTTCTTT. It translates to CASRQTGPEAFF.